This T cell receptor beta chain comes out of a study of cytomegalovirus exposure and HLA in healthy donors. Background on the study: Among 350 to 500 genotyped donors, about 85% fell in the Caucasian-associated ancestry cluster. Study results and caveats: As confirmed in vitro, a few CMV-associated chains were specific for CMV antigens. V- and J-gene trimming in TCR beta was tied to a missense DCLRE1C variant by an analysis performed later. TCR beta V segments were, for the most part, productive about 87% or about 30% of the time in an earlier analysis.

Germline-derived CDR1 and CDR2 are MNHNS and SASEGT. After removal of 6 bases from V and 1 base from J, the junction contained 2 bases not matched to a gene. The CDR3 runs 13 residues. Concerning this clone: Its antigen is unidentified.

60 Vbeta and 13 Jbeta primers were used in PCR. Generated by immunoSEQ multiplex PCR, the TCRdb table keeps only in-frame clones and is missing some. The repertoire holds around 99,000 clones, with about 80% as singletons. The chain couples TRBV6-1 to TRBJ2-5, with 7 bases lining up with TRBD2. The TCR comes from a woman between 45 and 60 years old in good health and CMV-seropositive. Sequencing was carried out using PBMCs. The CDR3 protein is CASRERGQETQYF. The DNA of the CDR3 is TGTGCCAGCAGGGAGCGGGGCCAAGAGACCCAGTACTTC.